These 29 T cell receptor beta chains were all obtained from the same sample, sequenced in a study of blood T cell repertoires in COVID-19 (TCRdb year 2020). The method was the immunoSEQ multiplex PCR assay. TCRdb limited this immuneACCESS table to in-frame rearrangements with V and J called. A share of clones is missing; checked studies link under half to unresolved V genes, and the rest is unexplained. The sample table shows roughly 200,000 clones, and about 81% are seen once. The biggest ten clones account for around 11% of the sample. Sequencing was performed on peripheral blood. The receptors originated from a woman aged 80 or older with COVID-19, enrolled during active disease.

Comment on this clone: Mismatch with germline at one junction end may stem from a read error. The genes are TRBV28 and TRBJ2-2; 10 bases align to TRBD1. Germline V gene sequence: CDR1 MDHEN, CDR2 SYDVKM. This CDR3 is 16 amino acids long. The chain's CDR3 is CASSLWTGGRTGELFF. The CDR3 bases are TGTGCCAGCAGTCTATGGACAGGGGGAAGGACCGGGGAGCTGTTTTTT.

The table lists this clone with a few counts. In DNA form, the CDR3 reads TGCGCCAGCAGCTTCGGGTTAGCGGGAGTGGGGCCCTACGAGCAGTACTTC. Translated: CASSFGLAGVGPYEQYF. The rearrangement uses TRBV5-1 and TRBJ2-7; 9 bases line up with TRBD2. The CDR3 has 17 residues. V shed 2 bases and J 2 bases; nucleotides not matched to a gene: 11. The germline CDR1 and CDR2 sequences are SGHRS and YFSETQ.

This sequence joins TRBV6-5 and TRBJ1-3, with 8 bases identical to TRBD1. The CDR3 extends over 15 amino acids. Germline CDR1 reads MNHEY; CDR2 reads SVGAGI. Losses at the gene ends were 2 bases for V and 2 bases for J; bases not matched to a gene: 2. CDR3: CASSYTGGTGNTIYF. CDR3 DNA: TGTGCCAGCAGTTACACAGGGGGTACTGGAAACACCATATATTTT.

The chain couples TRBV5-1 to TRBJ1-2; TRBD1 matches 7 bases. The CDR3 spans 12 residues. With V trimmed by 4 bases and J by 4 bases, 1 base remained unmatched. Germline CDR1 reads SGHRS; CDR2 reads YFSETQ. CDR3 in DNA: TGCGCCAGCAGCGGACAGGCCTATGGCTACACCTTC. Its translation: CASSGQAYGYTF.

The rearrangement links TRBV7-9 to TRBJ2-7, with D tentatively TRBD1 (6 bases). The ends were cut back, 5 bases at V and 3 bases at J, with 17 bases in the middle. CDR1 and CDR2 (germline): SEHNR, FQNEAQ (reference sequence). The CDR3 totals 15 residues. The CDR3 sequence is CASSRDRWGHYEQYF. CDR3 bases: TGTGCCAGCAGCCGAGACAGGTGGGGTCACTACGAGCAGTACTTC.

The chain joins TRBV27 to TRBJ2-3; TRBD1 agrees at 7 bases. V trimming: 5 bases; J trimming: 8 bases; junction bases outside the gene matches: 16. CDR3 length: 16 residues. Germline V gene lookup returns CDR1 MNHEY and CDR2 SMNVEV (reference sequence). CDR3 sequence reads: CASSPTGSLVGATQYF. The CDR3 nucleotides read TGTGCCAGCAGTCCGACAGGGTCCCTGGTCGGCGCTACGCAGTATTTT.

The CDR3 reads CASRRTGRRYGYTF. The CDR3 region has the DNA TGTGCCAGCAGAAGGACAGGTCGGAGGTATGGCTACACCTTC. The chain links TRBV28 to TRBJ1-2; TRBD1 matches at 7 bases. Trimming took 6 bases from V and 5 from J; bases not matched to a gene: 9. Germline values: CDR1 MDHEN, CDR2 SYDVKM. The CDR3 length is 14 residues.

The chain combines TRBV7-8 with TRBJ2-1, with TRBD1 identical over 8 bases. The CDR3 runs 15 residues. Germline lookup yields CDR1 SGHVS and CDR2 FQNEAQ. V trimming: 4 bases; J trimming: 7 bases; junction bases outside the gene matches: 9. The DNA for the CDR3 is TGTGCCAGCAGCTCCTGGACAGGGCCTATTAATGAGCAGTTCTTC. It encodes CASSSWTGPINEQFF.

This sequence joins TRBV2 and TRBJ2-1, with 10 bases fitting TRBD2. Germline V lookup: CDR1 SNHLY, CDR2 FYNNEI. CDR3 length equals 16 residues. V trimming: 5 bases; J trimming: 9 bases; junction bases outside the gene matches: 13. CDR3 loop: CASSPGGSGRAVEQFF. CDR3 sequence (DNA): TGTGCCAGCAGTCCGGGGGGGAGCGGGAGGGCCGTTGAGCAGTTCTTC.

The J gene is TRBJ2-3, the V gene TRBV7-2; a weak D match, TRBD2 (6 bases). Germline CDR1 SGHTA, CDR2 FQGNSA. The CDR3 is 13 amino acids. Trimming stripped 4 bases from V and 6 bases from J, with 11 bases between. The CDR3 loop reads CASSSGLSDTQYF. In DNA form, the CDR3 reads TGTGCCAGCAGCTCCGGACTAAGCGATACGCAGTATTTT.

The chain couples TRBV7-8 to TRBJ1-1; TRBD1 aligns across 10 bases. Germline trimming cut 5 bases from V and 4 bases from J; bases unmatched to any gene: 7. This CDR3 comprises 15 residues. The germline V gene encodes CDR1 SGHVS and CDR2 FQNEAQ. The CDR3 region has the DNA TGTGCCAGCAGCCCTCCGGGACAGGGGTTCACTGAAGCTTTCTTT. It is translated as CASSPPGQGFTEAFF.

The chain recombines TRBV14 with TRBJ2-3; perhaps TRBD1 as D (5 bases). The CDR3 sequence is 14 residues long. Germline V gene lookup returns CDR1 SGHDN and CDR2 FVKESK. V dropped 0 bases and J dropped 2 bases, with 6 bases sitting between them. CDR3 sequence: CASSQEQVTDTQYF. CDR3 DNA: TGTGCCAGCAGCCAAGAACAGGTCACAGATACGCAGTATTTT.

V is TRBV6-5 and J is TRBJ2-7; 9 bases are a match to TRBD1. This CDR3 spans 13 amino acids. V was clipped by 8 bases and J by 6 bases; unmatched bases: 8. The germline V gene encodes CDR1 MNHEY and CDR2 SVGAGI. CDR3 nucleotide sequence: TGTGCCAGCTGCCGGGACAGGGAATTCGAGCAGTACTTC. Its translation: CASCRDREFEQYF.

The CDR3 sequence is CASSPVIGETQYF. In DNA form, the CDR3 reads TGTGCCAGCAGCCCCGTGATCGGAGAGACCCAGTACTTC. The rearrangement joins TRBV5-4 to TRBJ2-5; D is ambiguous. Germline assignment: CDR1 SGHNT and CDR2 YYREEE (reference sequence). There are 13 residues in the CDR3. Trimming removed 4 bases at V and 4 bases at J, with 11 bases between.

The J gene is TRBJ1-4, the V gene TRBV7-2, with D possibly matching TRBD1 (6 bases). The V gene's germline CDR1 is SGHTA and CDR2 FQGNSA. This CDR3 contains 14 residues. With 2 bases removed from V and 5 bases from J, the gap between germline ends came to 9 bases. The CDR3 protein is CASSLRGGNEKLFF. The CDR3 DNA is TGTGCCAGCAGCTTACGAGGGGGAAATGAAAAACTGTTTTTT.

The genes are TRBV5-1 and TRBJ1-1; 7 positions match TRBD1. The CDR3 loop spans 13 amino acids. Germline CDR1 reads SGHRS; CDR2 reads YFSETQ. Unmatched junction bases numbered 5, after V lost 0 bases and J lost 9 bases. The CDR3 is CASSLGDSEKAFF. The CDR3 region has the DNA TGCGCCAGCAGCTTGGGGGACAGCGAAAAAGCTTTCTTT.

V is TRBV7-9 and J is TRBJ2-3; 10 nucleotides line up with TRBD1. The CDR3 has 17 residues. Per germline, CDR1 SEHNR and CDR2 FQNEAQ (reference sequence). V dropped 2 bases and J dropped 4; count of bases not matched to a gene: 9. The CDR3 DNA sequence: TGTGCCAGCAGCTTACTCAAAGGACAGGGGGGCCCAGATACGCAGTATTTT. Translation gives CASSLLKGQGGPDTQYF.

This chain links TRBV5-6 with TRBJ2-1; 10 bases agree with TRBD2. The CDR3 is 16 amino acids. Looked up from germline, CDR1 is SGHDT and CDR2 is YYEEEE. Unmatched junction bases numbered 14, after V lost 5 bases and J lost 9 bases. Here the CDR3 reads CASSHTSGAGWGEQFF. CDR3 DNA: TGTGCCAGCAGTCATACTAGCGGGGCCGGGTGGGGTGAGCAGTTCTTC.

This clone was counted only a few times. This sequence joins TRBV10-3 and TRBJ2-5, with 10 bases identical to TRBD2. J was trimmed by 5 bases and V by 3 bases; bases with no gene match: 9. The germline V gene encodes CDR1 ENHRY and CDR2 SYGVKD. The CDR3 sequence is 16 residues long. The DNA for the CDR3 is TGTGCCATCAGTGATTCGAGCGGGGGGGCTGAGGAGACCCAGTACTTC. It is translated as CAISDSSGGAEETQYF.

The CDR3 loop is CASSIMVLAGGETQYF. CDR3 in DNA: TGTGCCAGTAGTATAATGGTCCTAGCGGGGGGAGAGACCCAGTACTTC. The chain has TRBV19 and TRBJ2-5, with TRBD2 matching 11 bases. Germline loops: CDR1 LNHDA, CDR2 SQIVND (reference sequence). With V trimmed by 2 bases and J by 4 bases, 6 bases remained unmatched. This CDR3 contains 16 residues.

V gene TRBV7-8 combines with J gene TRBJ2-7; 9 bases fit TRBD2. The trim removed 2 bases at V and 2 bases at J, leaving 4 bases unmatched. CDR3 length: 15 residues. The germline V gene has CDR1 SGHVS and CDR2 FQNEAQ. The DNA of the CDR3 is TGTGCCAGCAGCTTAAGGCGGGAGGGCCCCTACGAGCAGTACTTC. As protein: CASSLRREGPYEQYF.

This clone was seen more than once but under ten times. The chain combines TRBV10-3 with TRBJ2-5; maybe TRBD2 (6 bases). V was cut by 2 bases and J by 7 bases, with 14 bases left in between. Germline V gives CDR1 ENHRY, CDR2 SYGVKD. CDR3 length: 14 amino acids. The CDR3 nucleotides read TGTGCCATCAGTGAGGGCGGGGTCGGGGGGACCCAGTACTTC. Its translation is CAISEGGVGGTQYF.

This chain uses TRBV18 with TRBJ1-5; 8 bases are shared with TRBD1. Per germline, CDR1 KGHSH and CDR2 LQKENI. The ends lost 1 base at V and 1 base at J; junction bases unmatched: 3. This CDR3 spans 16 amino acids. The CDR3 reads CASSPLGQGSNQPQHF. CDR3 DNA sequence: TGTGCCAGCTCACCACTTGGACAGGGCAGCAATCAGCCCCAGCATTTT.

V and J are TRBV11-1 and TRBJ2-3; D not resolved. Trimming removed 3 bases at V and 0 bases at J, with 7 bases between. The CDR3 covers 14 residues. Germline V gene lookup returns CDR1 SGHAT and CDR2 FQDESV (reference sequence). DNA for the CDR3: TGTGCCAGCAGCTTCAGCGTTAGCACAGATACGCAGTATTTT. Translation gives CASSFSVSTDTQYF.

This clone was seen only a few times. This chain links TRBV2 with TRBJ1-2, with 7 nucleotides matching TRBD1. CDR3 length equals 14 residues. Germline CDR1 reads SNHLY; CDR2 reads FYNNEI. V gave up 4 bases and J gave up 0 bases; unmatched junction bases: 2. CDR3 DNA sequence: TGTGCCAGCAGTGCGACAGGGACTAACTATGGCTACACCTTC. This codes for CASSATGTNYGYTF. The variable domain in full, completed from reference TRBV2 and TRBJ1-2, reads EPEVTQTPSHQVTQMGQEVILRCVPISNHLYFYWYRQILGQKVEFLVSFYNNEISEKSEIFDDQFSVERPDGSNFTLKIRSTKLEDSAMYFCASSATGTNYGYTFGSGTRLTVV.

The chain couples TRBV19 to TRBJ2-7, with D maybe TRBD1 (6 bases). Germline V gene sequence: CDR1 LNHDA, CDR2 SQIVND (reference sequence). Between the trimmed V and J ends, which lost 5 bases and 2 bases, there was a span of 13 bases. This CDR3 comprises 14 residues. The CDR3 is CASSPRRGTYEQYF. The CDR3 DNA reads TGTGCCAGTAGTCCACGCAGGGGCACCTACGAGCAGTACTTC.

The V and J genes are TRBV6-5 and TRBJ2-3; D call uncertain. The CDR3 is made up of 12 amino acids. Trimming stripped 10 bases from V and 0 bases from J, with 8 bases between. Germline CDR1 is MNHEY and CDR2 is SVGAGI. The CDR3 DNA follows: TGTGCCACCACGACTAGCACAGATACGCAGTATTTT. This gives the protein CATTTSTDTQYF.

The V call is TRBV5-1, the J call TRBJ1-3, with TRBD1 matching over 9 bases. Trimming at V came to 2 bases and at J to 4 bases, leaving 1 base not matched to a gene. The CDR3 runs 14 residues. Germline V CDR1 and CDR2: SGHRS, YFSETQ. The CDR3 nucleotides read TGCGCCAGCAGCTTACAGGGGGCCGGAAACACCATATATTTT. Its protein is CASSLQGAGNTIYF.

The chain combines TRBV5-6 with TRBJ2-2; possibly TRBD2 for D (5 bases). CDR1 and CDR2 from the germline V gene are SGHDT and YYEEEE. Trimming shortened V by 1 base and J by 0 bases, and 10 bases separated the two germline ends. This CDR3 spans 16 amino acids. The CDR3 DNA follows: TGTGCCAGCAGCTTGACTGATAGCGCGAACACCGGGGAGCTGTTTTTT. It encodes CASSLTDSANTGELFF.